The 29 T cell receptor beta chains given below trace back to one sample, sequenced in a study of technical replicates of blood from four donors. Sequencing used immunoSEQ multiplex PCR; TCRdb keeps in-frame clones, though not all of them. The data show 80,000 to 85,000 clones, with approximately 90% seen just once and roughly 0.38% held by the top ten. Sequencing was carried out using T cells isolated from PBMCs. The receptors here all came from a human donor in good health.

This clone appeared once. This chain joins TRBV6-5 and TRBJ1-5; the match to TRBD1 covers 9 bases. The CDR3 sequence is 15 residues long. V lost 6 bases, J lost 6 bases, and 9 bases stayed unmatched. The V gene's germline CDR1 is MNHEY and CDR2 SVGAGI. The CDR3 DNA is TGTGCCAGCAGCTTTACAGGGGGCGCGGGTCAGCCCCAGCATTTT. Its protein product is CASSFTGGAGQPQHF.

This chain uses TRBV4-2 with TRBJ2-3; 9 bases line up with TRBD2. CDR3 size: 16 residues. Losses at the gene ends were 0 bases for V and 6 bases for J; bases not matched to a gene: 7. Looked up from germline, CDR1 is LGHNA and CDR2 is YNFKEQ. The CDR3 coding sequence is TGTGCCAGCAGCCAAGATCTCCTAGCGGGACCGGATACGCAGTATTTT. As protein: CASSQDLLAGPDTQYF.

The rearrangement links TRBV28 to TRBJ2-7; possibly TRBD2 for D (6 bases). The germline gives CDR1 MDHEN, CDR2 SYDVKM. This CDR3 region has 13 residues. The ends were cut back, 10 bases at V and 1 base at J, with 14 bases in the middle. The CDR3: CATRGGGSYEQYF. DNA for the CDR3: TGTGCCACCCGGGGTGGGGGGTCCTACGAGCAGTACTTC.

This sequence joins TRBV7-2 and TRBJ1-2; TRBD1 aligns across 9 bases. The CDR3 extends over 17 amino acids. V lost 5 bases, J lost 4 bases, and 14 bases stayed unmatched. Per germline, CDR1 SGHTA and CDR2 FQGNSA. The CDR3 bases are TGTGCCAGCAGCCCACTCTCGGACAGGGGCAGTCTCTATGGCTACACCTTC. This codes for CASSPLSDRGSLYGYTF.

This clone appeared once. The V call is TRBV19, the J call TRBJ2-1; D might be TRBD2 (6 bases). CDR3 length: 15 amino acids. Trimming stripped 10 bases from V and 0 bases from J, with 16 bases between. Looked up from germline, CDR1 is LNHDA and CDR2 is SQIVND (reference sequence). The CDR3 DNA sequence: TGTGCCACTTCCCTAGCGTACTACTCCTACAATGAGCAGTTCTTC. It yields the protein CATSLAYYSYNEQFF.

The gene calls are TRBV7-2 and TRBJ1-3; D is uncertain. Germline V lookup: CDR1 SGHTA, CDR2 FQGNSA. V lost 5 bases and J lost 0, with 14 bases in between. The CDR3 has 16 residues. CDR3 protein: CASSPPNALSGNTIYF. The DNA of the CDR3 is TGTGCCAGCAGCCCCCCTAACGCCCTCTCTGGAAACACCATATATTTT.

In this sample, this clone turned up a few times. The genes are TRBV11-3 and TRBJ2-6; D unclear. Trimming took 1 base from V and 3 from J, leaving 7 bases between them. CDR1 SGHNT and CDR2 YENEEA come from the germline V gene. CDR3 length: 15 amino acids. The CDR3 spells CASSLAAVGANVLTF. DNA for the CDR3: TGTGCCAGCAGCTTAGCGGCGGTTGGGGCCAACGTCCTGACTTTC.

This clone showed up just once. The chain has TRBV9 and TRBJ2-1; 7 nucleotides match TRBD1. The CDR3 sequence is 15 residues long. Germline assignment: CDR1 SGDLS and CDR2 YYNGEE. J was trimmed by 7 bases and V by 4 bases; bases with no gene match: 11. The CDR3 protein is CASSPPGRGSNEQFF. The CDR3 DNA reads as TGTGCCAGCAGCCCTCCAGGCAGGGGGAGTAATGAGCAGTTCTTC.

V is TRBV6-5 and J is TRBJ1-3, with 7 bases identical to TRBD1. Germline V gives CDR1 MNHEY, CDR2 SVGAGI. The CDR3 is made up of 16 amino acids. V dropped 3 bases and J dropped 0; count of bases not matched to a gene: 5. CDR3 sequence (DNA): TGTGCCAGCAGTTATTCACAGGGGCCCTCTGGAAACACCATATATTTT. Protein product: CASSYSQGPSGNTIYF.

V usage is TRBV6-5 and J usage is TRBJ1-3, with D possibly matching TRBD1 (5 bases). Germline CDR1 and CDR2: MNHEY and SVGAGI. V was clipped by 5 bases and J by 4 bases, with 6 bases between them. The CDR3 contains 12 residues. The chain's CDR3 is CASSNRGNTIYF. The CDR3, as DNA: TGTGCCAGCAGTAACAGGGGAAACACCATATATTTT.

This sequence joins TRBV30 and TRBJ2-5; D is unclear. The better agreement between TRBJ2-7 and the DNA end casts doubt on the J call. The V gene's germline CDR1 is GTSNPN and CDR2 SVGIG (reference sequence). The CDR3 loop spans 14 amino acids. The CDR3 DNA follows: TGTGCCTGGAGCCCACTTCTAGAGTCCTACGAGCAGTACTTC. Residues: CAWSPLLESYEQYF.

The chain uses TRBV11-3 and TRBJ1-1; D perhaps matches TRBD1 (6 bases). V lost 3 bases and J 0 bases, leaving 23 bases between the germline ends. The CDR3 is 19 amino acids. Germline loops: CDR1 SGHNT, CDR2 YENEEA. In nucleotides, the CDR3 is TGTGCCAGCAGCTTCACGTTAGCATCGGGACAACTCATGAACACTGAAGCTTTCTTT. This codes for CASSFTLASGQLMNTEAFF.

This clone showed up just once. The chain has TRBV27 and TRBJ2-1; 8 bases fit TRBD2. Germline values: CDR1 MNHEY, CDR2 SMNVEV (reference sequence). With V trimmed by 4 bases and J by 9 bases, 8 bases remained unmatched. CDR3 size: 14 residues. The CDR3 protein is CASSWDGRAPEQFF. CDR3 sequence (DNA): TGTGCCAGCAGTTGGGACGGGAGGGCCCCTGAGCAGTTCTTC.

The V and J genes are TRBV9 and TRBJ2-6; 7 nucleotides align to TRBD1. Losses at the gene ends were 5 bases for V and 5 bases for J; bases not matched to a gene: 7. This CDR3 has 15 amino acids. Germline V gene lookup returns CDR1 SGDLS and CDR2 YYNGEE. CDR3 in DNA: TGTGCCAGCAGAGTGACAGGGCCGAGGGCCAACGTCCTGACTTTC. The encoded protein is CASRVTGPRANVLTF.

The rearrangement joins TRBV7-9 to TRBJ2-1; maybe TRBD2 (7 bases). The CDR3 sequence is 13 residues long. Between the trimmed V and J ends, which lost 1 base and 9 bases, there was a span of 10 bases. Germline V gene data show CDR1 as SEHNR and CDR2 as FQNEAQ (reference sequence). CDR3 amino acids: CASSLGGGGEQFF. DNA for the CDR3: TGTGCCAGCAGCTTAGGGGGGGGCGGTGAGCAGTTCTTC.

This clone was found once. The chain uses TRBV29-1 and TRBJ2-5, with a tentative D call TRBD1 (6 bases). V was trimmed by 2 bases and J by 2 bases, leaving 9 bases between them. CDR1 and CDR2 from the germline V gene are SQVTM and ANQGSEA. The CDR3 sequence is 13 residues long. The CDR3 DNA reads TGCAGCGTTGAACCTACAGGGCAAGAGACCCAGTACTTC. This sequence encodes CSVEPTGQETQYF.

The V call is TRBV7-3, the J call TRBJ2-3, with 7 bases aligning to TRBD1. The CDR3 loop spans 13 amino acids. V dropped 5 bases and J dropped 4; count of bases not matched to a gene: 3. Germline V gives CDR1 SGHTA, CDR2 FQGTGA. CDR3 residues: CASSPTGADTQYF. The CDR3 DNA reads as TGTGCCAGCAGCCCCACAGGGGCAGATACGCAGTATTTT.

The J gene is TRBJ2-5, the V gene TRBV2; the match to TRBD2 covers 10 bases. Trimming took 5 bases from V and 5 from J; bases not matched to a gene: 2. CDR1 is SNHLY and CDR2 is FYNNEI in the germline V gene. The CDR3 spans 13 residues. This CDR3 is CASSLAGGETQYF. In DNA, the CDR3 is TGTGCCAGCAGTTTAGCGGGAGGTGAGACCCAGTACTTC.

The chain uses TRBV6-5 and TRBJ2-1; tentative D call: TRBD1 (7 bases). CDR1 and CDR2 from the germline V gene are MNHEY and SVGAGI. The CDR3 sequence is 14 residues long. Trimming stripped 8 bases from V and 3 bases from J, with 14 bases between. This CDR3 reads CASGGTVNYNEQFF. The CDR3 nucleotides are TGTGCCAGCGGGGGGACAGTTAACTACAATGAGCAGTTCTTC.

V and J are TRBV19 and TRBJ1-1, with D unclear. The CDR3 is made up of 13 amino acids. The ends were cut back, 6 bases at V and 0 bases at J, with 8 bases in the middle. From germline, CDR1 is LNHDA and CDR2 SQIVND (reference sequence). The DNA of the CDR3 is TGTGCCAGTAGGCTGGGCCTGAACACTGAAGCTTTCTTT. Translated: CASRLGLNTEAFF.

The chain couples TRBV5-6 to TRBJ2-7, with a possible D match to TRBD1 (6 bases). CDR3 size: 12 residues. The V end lost 3 bases, the J end lost 6 bases, and 10 bases lay between the germline ends. Germline-derived CDR1 and CDR2 are SGHDT and YYEEEE. CDR3 sequence reads: CASSYQDSEQYF. The CDR3 DNA reads TGTGCCAGCAGCTACCAGGACAGCGAGCAGTACTTC.

This chain joins TRBV29-1 and TRBJ2-5; possibly TRBD1 for D (6 bases). In germline, CDR1 is SQVTM, CDR2 ANQGSEA. Trimming pared 1 base from V and 1 base from J, leaving 13 bases between. CDR3 length: 15 amino acids. CDR3 loop: CSVEGYDRSQETQYF. The CDR3 nucleotides read TGCAGCGTTGAAGGCTATGACAGGTCCCAAGAGACCCAGTACTTC.

CDR3 sequence (DNA): TGCGCCAGCAGCCCCGACCGTATAGCGGGAGATGGTGAGCAGTTCTTC. As protein: CASSPDRIAGDGEQFF. V is TRBV4-1 and J is TRBJ2-1, with 9 bases aligning to TRBD2. J gave up 9 bases and V 4 bases, and 13 bases lay outside the gene matches. The CDR3 is 16 residues long. The germline V gene encodes CDR1 MGHRA and CDR2 YSYEKL.

CDR3 sequence reads: CASRLAGENTGELFF. As DNA, the CDR3 is TGTGCCAGCAGACTAGCGGGAGAGAACACCGGGGAGCTGTTTTTT. V usage is TRBV6-1 and J usage is TRBJ2-2; 11 bases are a match to TRBD2. This CDR3 has 15 amino acids. V trimming: 6 bases; J trimming: 1 base; junction bases outside the gene matches: 1. CDR1 and CDR2 from the germline V gene are MNHNS and SASEGT.

This clone appeared a single time. The chain carries TRBV7-9 and TRBJ2-1; 8 bases are shared with TRBD1. The CDR3 is made up of 16 amino acids. Germline V CDR1 and CDR2: SEHNR, FQNEAQ (reference sequence). With V trimmed by 3 bases and J by 8 bases, 12 bases remained unmatched. CDR3 nucleotide sequence: TGTGCCAGCAGCTTTAGAGGACAGGGAGGATCCTATGAGCAGTTCTTC. Translation gives CASSFRGQGGSYEQFF.

The chain employs TRBV9 and TRBJ2-7, with 7 bases aligning to TRBD2. After removal of 4 bases from V and 4 bases from J, the junction contained 5 bases not matched to a gene. The CDR3 extends over 13 amino acids. Germline V gene lookup returns CDR1 SGDLS and CDR2 YYNGEE. CDR3 coding DNA: TGTGCCAGCAGCCCTGGGACTACTTACGAGCAGTACTTC. As protein: CASSPGTTYEQYF.

The rearrangement joins TRBV10-3 to TRBJ2-1, with 12 bases that match TRBD2. J gave up 7 bases and V 2 bases, and 6 bases lay outside the gene matches. The CDR3 length is 16 residues. Looked up from germline, CDR1 is ENHRY and CDR2 is SYGVKD. CDR3 nucleotide sequence: TGTGCCATCAGTGAGACTAGCGGGAGGACGGGGAATGAGCAGTTCTTC. It encodes CAISETSGRTGNEQFF.

This chain connects TRBV6-6 to TRBJ2-5; D call uncertain. With 3 bases removed from V and 2 bases from J, the gap between germline ends came to 10 bases. The CDR3 is 14 residues long. CDR1 MNHNY and CDR2 SVGAGI come from the germline V gene (reference sequence). CDR3 loop: CASSYGGSQETQYF. In nucleotides, the CDR3 is TGTGCCAGCAGTTATGGCGGAAGTCAAGAGACCCAGTACTTC.

The chain joins TRBV5-4 to TRBJ2-5; the D is unclear. The CDR3 is made up of 13 amino acids. Trimming pared 1 base from V and 5 bases from J, leaving 9 bases between. CDR1 SGHNT and CDR2 YYREEE come from the germline V gene (reference sequence). CDR3 nucleotide sequence: TGTGCCAGCAGCTTGAATTCTAGGGAGACCCAGTACTTC. Its translation is CASSLNSRETQYF.